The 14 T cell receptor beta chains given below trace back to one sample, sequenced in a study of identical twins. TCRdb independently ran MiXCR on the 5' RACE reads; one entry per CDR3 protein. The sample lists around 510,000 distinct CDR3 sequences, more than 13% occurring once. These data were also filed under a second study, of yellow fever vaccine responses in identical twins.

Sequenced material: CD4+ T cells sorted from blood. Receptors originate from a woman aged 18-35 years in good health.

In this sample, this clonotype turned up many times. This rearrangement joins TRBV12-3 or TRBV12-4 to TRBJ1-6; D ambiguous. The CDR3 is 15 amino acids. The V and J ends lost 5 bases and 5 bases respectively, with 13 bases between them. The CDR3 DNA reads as TGTGCCAGCAGTCCTCTAACGGCTGATAATTCACCCCTCCACTTT. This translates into CASSPLTADNSPLHF.

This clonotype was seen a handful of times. CDR3 nucleotide sequence: TGTGCCAGCCGGAGACAAGCGGGGACCAATGAGCAGTTCTTC. This gives the protein CASRRQAGTNEQFF. The V call is TRBV25-1, the J call TRBJ2-1; 7 positions match TRBD2. CDR1 is MGHDK and CDR2 is SYGVNS in the germline V gene. The CDR3 has 14 amino acids. Germline trimming cut 8 bases from V and 6 bases from J; bases unmatched to any gene: 10.

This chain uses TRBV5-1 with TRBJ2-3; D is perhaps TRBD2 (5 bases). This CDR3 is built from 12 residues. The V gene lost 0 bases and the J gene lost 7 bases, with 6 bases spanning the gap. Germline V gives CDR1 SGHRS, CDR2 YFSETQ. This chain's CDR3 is CASSLDGNTQYF. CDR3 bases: TGCGCCAGCAGCTTGGACGGGAATACGCAGTATTTT.

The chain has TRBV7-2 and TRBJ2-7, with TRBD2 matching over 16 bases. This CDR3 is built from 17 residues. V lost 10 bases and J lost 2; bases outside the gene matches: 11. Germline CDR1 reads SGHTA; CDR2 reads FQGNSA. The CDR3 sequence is CAITGTSGRGRAYEQYF. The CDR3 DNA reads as TGTGCCATCACCGGGACTAGCGGGAGGGGCCGAGCCTACGAGCAGTACTTC.

The CDR3 DNA follows: TGTGCCAGCTCACCTACAGGAGGCGACACTGAAGCTTTCTTT. Amino acids: CASSPTGGDTEAFF. This chain links TRBV18 with TRBJ1-1, with a tentative D call TRBD1 (5 bases). The V gene lost 3 bases and the J gene lost 3 bases, with 11 bases spanning the gap. The CDR3 contains 14 residues. Germline CDR1 and CDR2: KGHSH and LQKENI.

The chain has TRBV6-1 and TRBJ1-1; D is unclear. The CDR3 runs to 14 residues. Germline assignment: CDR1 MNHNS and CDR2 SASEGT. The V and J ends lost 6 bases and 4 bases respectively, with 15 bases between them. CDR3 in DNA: TGTGCCAGCAGGACGCCGGGATCTGGCACTGAAGCTTTCTTT. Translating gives CASRTPGSGTEAFF.

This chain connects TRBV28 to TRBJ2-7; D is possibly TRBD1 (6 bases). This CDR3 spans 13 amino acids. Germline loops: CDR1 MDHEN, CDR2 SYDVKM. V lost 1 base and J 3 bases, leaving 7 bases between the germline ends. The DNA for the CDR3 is TGTGCCAGCAGTTTATACAGGGACTACGAGCAGTACTTC. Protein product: CASSLYRDYEQYF.

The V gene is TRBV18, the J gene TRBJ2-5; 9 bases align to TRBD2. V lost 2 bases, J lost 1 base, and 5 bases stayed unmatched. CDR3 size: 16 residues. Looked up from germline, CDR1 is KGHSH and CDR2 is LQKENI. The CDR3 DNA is TGTGCCAGCTCACCATCCGGACTAGCGTCCCAAGAGACCCAGTACTTC. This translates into CASSPSGLASQETQYF.

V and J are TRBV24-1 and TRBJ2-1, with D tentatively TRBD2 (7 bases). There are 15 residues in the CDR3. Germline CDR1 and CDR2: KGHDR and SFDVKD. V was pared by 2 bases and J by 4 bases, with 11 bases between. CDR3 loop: CATSDSEGGYNEQFF. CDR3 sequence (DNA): TGTGCCACCAGTGATTCGGAGGGGGGGTACAATGAGCAGTTCTTC.

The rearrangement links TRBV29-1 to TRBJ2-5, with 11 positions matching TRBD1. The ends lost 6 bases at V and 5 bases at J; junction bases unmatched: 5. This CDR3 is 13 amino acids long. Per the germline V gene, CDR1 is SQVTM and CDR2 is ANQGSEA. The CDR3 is CSVGQGAGETQYF. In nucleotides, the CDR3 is TGCAGCGTAGGACAGGGGGCAGGGGAGACCCAGTACTTC.

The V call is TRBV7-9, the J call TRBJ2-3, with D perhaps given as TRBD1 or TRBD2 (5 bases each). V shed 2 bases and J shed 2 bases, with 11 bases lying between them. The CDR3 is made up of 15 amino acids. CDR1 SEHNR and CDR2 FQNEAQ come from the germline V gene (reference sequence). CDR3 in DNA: TGTGCCAGCAGCTTAAGCGGACAATTCACAGATACGCAGTATTTT. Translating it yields CASSLSGQFTDTQYF.

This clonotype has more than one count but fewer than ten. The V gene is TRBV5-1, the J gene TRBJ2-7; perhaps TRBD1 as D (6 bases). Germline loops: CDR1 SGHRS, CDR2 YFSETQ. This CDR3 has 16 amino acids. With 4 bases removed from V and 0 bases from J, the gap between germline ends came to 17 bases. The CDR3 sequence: CASSLGRQGHSYEQYF. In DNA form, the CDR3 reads TGCGCCAGCAGCCTGGGACGGCAGGGGCACTCCTACGAGCAGTACTTC.

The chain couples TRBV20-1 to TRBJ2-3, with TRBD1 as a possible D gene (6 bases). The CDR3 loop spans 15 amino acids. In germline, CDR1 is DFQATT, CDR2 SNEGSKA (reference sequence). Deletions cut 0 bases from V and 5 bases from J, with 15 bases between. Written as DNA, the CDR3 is TGCAGTGCTAGAGATCAAGGGGCAGGGGTAGATACGCAGTATTTT. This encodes CSARDQGAGVDTQYF.

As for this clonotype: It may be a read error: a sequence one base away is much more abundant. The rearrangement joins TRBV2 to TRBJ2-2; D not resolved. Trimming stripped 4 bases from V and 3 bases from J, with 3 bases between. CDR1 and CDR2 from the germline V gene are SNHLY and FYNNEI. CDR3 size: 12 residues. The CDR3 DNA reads TGTGCCAGCAGTGTATACACCGGGGAGCTGTTTTTT. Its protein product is CASSVYTGELFF.